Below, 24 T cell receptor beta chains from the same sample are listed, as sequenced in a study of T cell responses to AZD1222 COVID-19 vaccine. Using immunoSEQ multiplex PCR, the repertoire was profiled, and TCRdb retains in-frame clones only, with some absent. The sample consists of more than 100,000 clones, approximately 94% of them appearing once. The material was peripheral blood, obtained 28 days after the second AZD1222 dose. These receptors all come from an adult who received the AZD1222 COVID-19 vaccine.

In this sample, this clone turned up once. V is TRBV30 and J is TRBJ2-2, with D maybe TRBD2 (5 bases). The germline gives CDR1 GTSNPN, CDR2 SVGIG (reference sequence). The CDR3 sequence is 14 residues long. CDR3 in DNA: TGTGCTGCCGTGCGGGCCTACAACACCGGGGAGCTGTTTTTT. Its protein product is CAAVRAYNTGELFF.

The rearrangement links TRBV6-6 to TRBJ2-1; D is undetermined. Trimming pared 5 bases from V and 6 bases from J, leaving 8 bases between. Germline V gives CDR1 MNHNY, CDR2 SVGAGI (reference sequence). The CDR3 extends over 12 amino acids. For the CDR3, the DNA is TGTGCCAGCAGTAGAACCCCCAATGAGCAGTTCTTC. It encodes CASSRTPNEQFF.

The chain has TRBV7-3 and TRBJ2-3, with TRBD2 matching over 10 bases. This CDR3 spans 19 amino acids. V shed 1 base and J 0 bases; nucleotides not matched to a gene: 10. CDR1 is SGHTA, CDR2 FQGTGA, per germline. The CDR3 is CASSLIGLAGVGSTDTQYF. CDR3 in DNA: TGTGCCAGCAGCTTAATCGGTCTAGCGGGAGTGGGAAGCACAGATACGCAGTATTTT.

The CDR3 loop is CASSTPPPGGIYEQYF. The CDR3 region has the DNA TGTGCCAGCAGCACACCCCCTCCCGGGGGGATCTACGAGCAGTACTTC. This chain links TRBV21-1 with TRBJ2-7; the table assigns TRBD2, which was not confirmed against the DNA. TRBV21-1 represents a pseudogene. CDR3 length: 16 amino acids.

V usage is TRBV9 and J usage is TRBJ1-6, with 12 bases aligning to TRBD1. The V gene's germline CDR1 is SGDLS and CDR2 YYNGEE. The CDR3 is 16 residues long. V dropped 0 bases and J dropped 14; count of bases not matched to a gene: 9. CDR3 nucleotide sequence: TGTGCCAGCAGCGTAGCTTCGGGACAGGGGGCAACGGCCCTCCACTTT. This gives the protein CASSVASGQGATALHF.

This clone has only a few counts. CDR3 nucleotides: TGTGCCAGCAGGCGACTAGCAACTAATGAAAAACTGTTTTTT. Translating gives CASRRLATNEKLFF. The gene calls are TRBV27 and TRBJ1-4; unclear D gene. Germline values: CDR1 MNHEY, CDR2 SMNVEV (reference sequence). V was shortened by 6 bases and J by 0 bases, with 8 bases between the two germline ends. This CDR3 region has 14 residues.

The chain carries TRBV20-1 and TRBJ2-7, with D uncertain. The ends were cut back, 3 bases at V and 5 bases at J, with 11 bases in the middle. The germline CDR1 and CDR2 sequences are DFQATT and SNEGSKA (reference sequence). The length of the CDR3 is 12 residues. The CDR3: CSASDVNNEQYF. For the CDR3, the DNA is TGCAGTGCTAGTGACGTAAACAACGAGCAGTACTTC.

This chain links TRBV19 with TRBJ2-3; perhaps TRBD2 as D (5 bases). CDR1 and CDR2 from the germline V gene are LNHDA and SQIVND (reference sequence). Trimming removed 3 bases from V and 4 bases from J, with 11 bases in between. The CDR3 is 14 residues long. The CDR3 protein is CASSIEGWADTQYF. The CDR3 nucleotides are TGTGCCAGTAGTATTGAGGGCTGGGCAGATACGCAGTATTTT.

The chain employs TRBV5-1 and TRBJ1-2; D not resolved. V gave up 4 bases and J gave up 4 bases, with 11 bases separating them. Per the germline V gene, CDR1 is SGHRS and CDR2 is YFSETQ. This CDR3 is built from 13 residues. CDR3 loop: CASSPDGLYGYTF. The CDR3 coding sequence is TGCGCCAGCAGCCCGGACGGCCTCTATGGCTACACCTTC.

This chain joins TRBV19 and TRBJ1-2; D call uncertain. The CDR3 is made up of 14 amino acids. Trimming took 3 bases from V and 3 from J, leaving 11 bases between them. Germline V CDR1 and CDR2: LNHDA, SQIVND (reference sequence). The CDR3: CASSIRGRDYGYTF. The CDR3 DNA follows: TGTGCCAGTAGTATCAGAGGGAGAGACTATGGCTACACCTTC. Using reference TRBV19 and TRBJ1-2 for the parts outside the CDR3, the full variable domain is DGGITQSPKYLFRKEGQNVTLSCEQNLNHDAMYWYRQDPGQGLRLIYYSQIVNDFQKGDIAEGYSVSREKKESFPLTVTSAQKNPTAFYLCASSIRGRDYGYTFGSGTRLTVV.

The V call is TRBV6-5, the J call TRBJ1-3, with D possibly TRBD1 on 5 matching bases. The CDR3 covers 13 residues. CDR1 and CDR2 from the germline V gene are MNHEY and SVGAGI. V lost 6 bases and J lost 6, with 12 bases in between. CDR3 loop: CASRGLVPNTIYF. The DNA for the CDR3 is TGTGCCAGCAGGGGACTGGTCCCAAACACCATATATTTT.

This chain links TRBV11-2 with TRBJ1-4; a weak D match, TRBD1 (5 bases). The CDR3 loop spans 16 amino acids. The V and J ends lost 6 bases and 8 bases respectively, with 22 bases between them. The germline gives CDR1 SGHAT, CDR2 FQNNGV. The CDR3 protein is CASRPMRGSREEKLFF. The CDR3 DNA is TGTGCCAGCAGACCGATGCGGGGCTCGAGGGAGGAAAAACTGTTTTTT.

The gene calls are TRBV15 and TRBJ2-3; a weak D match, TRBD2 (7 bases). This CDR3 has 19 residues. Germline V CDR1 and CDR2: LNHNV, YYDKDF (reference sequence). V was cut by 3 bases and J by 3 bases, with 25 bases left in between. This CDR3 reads CATSRGIQGWRGKTDTQYF. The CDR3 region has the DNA TGTGCCACCAGCAGGGGGATACAGGGCTGGCGGGGGAAAACAGATACGCAGTATTTT.

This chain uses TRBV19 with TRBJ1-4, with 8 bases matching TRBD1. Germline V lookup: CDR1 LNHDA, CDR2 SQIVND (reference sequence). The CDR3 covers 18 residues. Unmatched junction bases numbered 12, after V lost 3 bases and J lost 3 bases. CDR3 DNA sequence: TGTGCCAGTAGTATTAGGAGCAATTGGGACAGGTCTAATGAAAAACTGTTTTTT. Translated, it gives CASSIRSNWDRSNEKLFF. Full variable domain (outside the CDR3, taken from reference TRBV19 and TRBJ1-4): DGGITQSPKYLFRKEGQNVTLSCEQNLNHDAMYWYRQDPGQGLRLIYYSQIVNDFQKGDIAEGYSVSREKKESFPLTVTSAQKNPTAFYLCASSIRSNWDRSNEKLFFGSGTQLSVL.

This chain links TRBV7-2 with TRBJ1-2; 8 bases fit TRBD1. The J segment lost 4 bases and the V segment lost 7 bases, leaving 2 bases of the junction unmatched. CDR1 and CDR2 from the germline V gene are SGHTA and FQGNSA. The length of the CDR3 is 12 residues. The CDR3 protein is CASNDRGYGYTF. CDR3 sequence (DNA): TGTGCCAGCAACGACAGGGGCTATGGCTACACCTTC.

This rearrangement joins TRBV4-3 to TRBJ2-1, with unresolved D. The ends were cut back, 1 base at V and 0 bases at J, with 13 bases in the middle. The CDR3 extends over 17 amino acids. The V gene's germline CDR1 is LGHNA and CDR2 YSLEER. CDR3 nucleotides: TGCGCCAGCAGCCAAGTCATATCCTCAAGCTCCTACAATGAGCAGTTCTTC. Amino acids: CASSQVISSSSYNEQFF.

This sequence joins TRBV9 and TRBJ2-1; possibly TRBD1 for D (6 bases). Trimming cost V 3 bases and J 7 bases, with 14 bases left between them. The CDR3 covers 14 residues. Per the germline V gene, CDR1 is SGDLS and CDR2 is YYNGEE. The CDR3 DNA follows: TGTGCCAGCAGCGCCAACAGGGAAGGTAATGAGCAGTTCTTC. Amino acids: CASSANREGNEQFF.

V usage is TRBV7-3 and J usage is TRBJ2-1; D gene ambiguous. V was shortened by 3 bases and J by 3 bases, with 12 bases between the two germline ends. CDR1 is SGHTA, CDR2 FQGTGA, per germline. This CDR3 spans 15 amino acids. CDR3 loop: CASSFQGPGYNEQFF. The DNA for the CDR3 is TGTGCCAGCAGCTTTCAAGGACCAGGCTACAATGAGCAGTTCTTC.

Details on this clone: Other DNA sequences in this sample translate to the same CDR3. The CDR3 spells CASSLSGSSGNTIYF. CDR3 DNA sequence: TGTGCCAGCAGTTTATCTGGTTCTTCCGGAAACACCATATATTTT. The chain employs TRBV27 and TRBJ1-3, with unresolved D. V was cut by 0 bases and J by 4 bases, with 10 bases left in between. The CDR3 runs 15 residues. Germline V gene lookup returns CDR1 MNHEY and CDR2 SMNVEV (reference sequence).

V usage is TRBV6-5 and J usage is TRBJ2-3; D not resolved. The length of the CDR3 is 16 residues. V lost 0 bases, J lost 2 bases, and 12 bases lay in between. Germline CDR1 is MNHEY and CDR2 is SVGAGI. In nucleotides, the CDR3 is TGTGCCAGCAGTTACTCACCTGGAAGGTACACAGATACGCAGTATTTT. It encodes CASSYSPGRYTDTQYF.

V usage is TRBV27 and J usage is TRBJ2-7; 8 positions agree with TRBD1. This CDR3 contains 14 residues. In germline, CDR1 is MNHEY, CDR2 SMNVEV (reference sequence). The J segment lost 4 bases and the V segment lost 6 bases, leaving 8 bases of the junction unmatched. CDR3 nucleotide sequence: TGTGCCAGCAGACCCGGGACAGGAACTTACGAGCAGTACTTC. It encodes CASRPGTGTYEQYF.

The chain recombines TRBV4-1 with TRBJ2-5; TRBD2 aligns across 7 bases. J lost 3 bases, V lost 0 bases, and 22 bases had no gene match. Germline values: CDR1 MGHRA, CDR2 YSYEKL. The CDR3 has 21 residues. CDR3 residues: CASSQDPSGPGLAAGKETQYF. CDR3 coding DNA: TGCGCCAGCAGCCAAGATCCGTCCGGGCCCGGGCTAGCGGCCGGCAAAGAGACCCAGTACTTC.

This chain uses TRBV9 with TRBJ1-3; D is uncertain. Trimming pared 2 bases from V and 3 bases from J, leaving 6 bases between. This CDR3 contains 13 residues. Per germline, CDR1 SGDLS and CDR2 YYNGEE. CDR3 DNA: TGTGCCAGCAGCGTGGGGAGTGGAAACACCATATATTTT. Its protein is CASSVGSGNTIYF.

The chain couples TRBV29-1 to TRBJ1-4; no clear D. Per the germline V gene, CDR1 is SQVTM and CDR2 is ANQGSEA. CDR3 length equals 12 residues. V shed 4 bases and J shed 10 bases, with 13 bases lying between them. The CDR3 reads CSVAYEGGKLFF. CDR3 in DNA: TGCAGCGTTGCTTATGAGGGCGGAAAACTGTTTTTT.